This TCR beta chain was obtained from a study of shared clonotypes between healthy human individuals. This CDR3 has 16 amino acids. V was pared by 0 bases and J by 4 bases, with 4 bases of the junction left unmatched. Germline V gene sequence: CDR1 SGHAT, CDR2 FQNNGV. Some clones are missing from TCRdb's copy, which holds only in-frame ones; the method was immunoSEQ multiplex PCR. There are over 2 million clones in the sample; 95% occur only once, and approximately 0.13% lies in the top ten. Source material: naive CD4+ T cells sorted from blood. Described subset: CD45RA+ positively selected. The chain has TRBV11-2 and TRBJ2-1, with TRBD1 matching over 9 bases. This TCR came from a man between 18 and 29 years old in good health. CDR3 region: CASSLEGTGIYNEQFF. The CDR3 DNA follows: TGTGCCAGCAGCTTAGAAGGGACAGGGATATACAATGAGCAGTTCTTC.